This entry lists 15 T cell receptor beta chains sequenced from one sample in a study of blood T cell repertoires in COVID-19. Generated by immunoSEQ multiplex PCR, the TCRdb table keeps only in-frame clones and is missing some. The sample contains about 160,000 clones, approximately 90% of which appear only once. The source material was PBMCs or T cells enriched from blood (not recorded which). The receptors stem from a woman aged 45-65 years who had recovered from COVID-19.

The chain has TRBV7-2 and TRBJ2-5, with a possible D match to TRBD1 (5 bases). CDR1 is SGHTA, CDR2 FQGNSA, per germline. V was clipped by 4 bases and J by 5 bases, with 14 bases between them. The CDR3 covers 14 residues. This CDR3 is CASSSKGLVETQYF. DNA of the CDR3: TGTGCCAGCAGCTCCAAGGGGCTAGTTGAGACCCAGTACTTC.

The chain uses TRBV3-1 (or the pseudogene TRBV3-2) and TRBJ1-1, with 11 bases that match TRBD1. Trimming at V came to 5 bases and at J to 5 bases, leaving 10 bases not matched to a gene. Germline assignment: CDR1 LGHDT and CDR2 YNNKEL (reference sequence). The CDR3 contains 16 residues. In DNA, the CDR3 is TGTGCCAGCAGCGGAGGGACAGGGGGTGAGGGAACTGAAGCTTTCTTT. This translates into CASSGGTGGEGTEAFF.

This clone was seen once. The V call is TRBV24-1, the J call TRBJ2-5, with D possibly matching TRBD1 (5 bases). The length of the CDR3 is 16 residues. Trimming removed 3 bases at V and 2 bases at J, with 15 bases between. Per germline, CDR1 KGHDR and CDR2 SFDVKD. CDR3 region: CATSDGPGPTQETQYF. The CDR3 DNA follows: TGTGCCACCAGTGATGGTCCAGGGCCAACACAAGAGACCCAGTACTTC.

The V call is TRBV2, the J call TRBJ2-1; D possibly corresponds to TRBD1 (6 bases). CDR1 is SNHLY, CDR2 FYNNEI, per germline. V dropped 1 base and J dropped 2 bases, with 6 bases sitting between them. The CDR3 has 14 residues. CDR3 residues: CASSEGTAYNEQFF. CDR3 sequence (DNA): TGTGCCAGCAGTGAAGGGACAGCCTACAATGAGCAGTTCTTC.

The rearrangement links TRBV27 to TRBJ1-4; D remains unclear. In germline, CDR1 is MNHEY, CDR2 SMNVEV (reference sequence). CDR3 length equals 15 residues. Between the trimmed V and J ends, which lost 6 bases and 0 bases, there was a span of 11 bases. The CDR3 region has the DNA TGTGCCAGCAGCCGAGACTTTGCAACTAATGAAAAACTGTTTTTT. It encodes CASSRDFATNEKLFF.

This chain links TRBV7-2 with TRBJ2-5; TRBD2 is a possible D gene (6 bases). Germline assignment: CDR1 SGHTA and CDR2 FQGNSA. The CDR3 sequence is 15 residues long. V shed 1 base and J shed 2 bases, with 11 bases lying between them. The CDR3 region is CASSLGGGIQETQYF. The CDR3 DNA reads TGTGCCAGCAGCTTAGGAGGCGGGATACAAGAGACCCAGTACTTC.

The genes are TRBV6-5 and TRBJ2-7; no definite D call. This CDR3 has 14 residues. The V and J ends lost 8 bases and 2 bases respectively, with 16 bases between them. From germline, CDR1 is MNHEY and CDR2 SVGAGI. The CDR3 loop is CASRATFGPYEQYF. The CDR3 DNA sequence: TGTGCCAGCCGAGCCACATTTGGGCCCTACGAGCAGTACTTC.

J is TRBJ2-5 and V is TRBV7-2; tentative D call: TRBD2 (5 bases). V was trimmed by 7 bases and J by 2 bases, leaving 11 bases between them. The CDR3 contains 13 residues. Per germline, CDR1 SGHTA and CDR2 FQGNSA. The CDR3 reads CASTHRLQETQYF. The CDR3 region has the DNA TGTGCCAGCACGCACAGACTACAAGAGACCCAGTACTTC.

The rearrangement links TRBV18 to TRBJ2-1; 9 bases fit TRBD2. CDR3 length equals 14 residues. Germline lookup yields CDR1 KGHSH and CDR2 LQKENI. Unmatched junction bases numbered 8, after V lost 4 bases and J lost 10 bases. The CDR3: CASSLGGGVGEQFF. The CDR3 DNA reads TGTGCCAGCTCACTCGGCGGGGGGGTAGGAGAGCAGTTCTTC. Full variable domain (rest looked up from reference TRBV18 and TRBJ2-1): NAGVMQNPRHLVRRRGQEARLRCSPMKGHSHVYWYRQLPEEGLKFMVYLQKENIIDESGMPKERFSAEFPKEGPSILRIQQVVRGDSAAYFCASSLGGGVGEQFFGPGTRLTVL.

This chain uses TRBV12-3 or TRBV12-4 with TRBJ1-2; D is undetermined. CDR3 length equals 12 residues. V dropped 6 bases and J dropped 3 bases, with 8 bases sitting between them. The CDR3 region is CASSRVDYGYTF. The CDR3 region has the DNA TGTGCCAGCAGCCGGGTCGACTATGGCTACACCTTC.

This clone showed up just once. V usage is TRBV11-3 and J usage is TRBJ1-6; D uncertain. Looked up from germline, CDR1 is SGHNT and CDR2 is YENEEA. This CDR3 contains 15 residues. Trimming took 4 bases from V and 1 from J, leaving 8 bases between them. The chain's CDR3 is CASSWENSYNSPLHF. In DNA, the CDR3 is TGTGCCAGCAGCTGGGAGAATTCCTATAATTCACCCCTCCACTTT.

In this sample, this clone turned up a few times. The chain recombines TRBV4-3 with TRBJ2-5, with TRBD2 matching over 10 bases. The CDR3 is made up of 16 amino acids. CDR1 and CDR2 from the germline V gene are LGHNA and YSLEER. J gave up 4 bases and V 3 bases, and 8 bases lay outside the gene matches. The CDR3 nucleotides are TGCGCCAGCAGCCAGGGGACTAGCGCAGGGGGAGAGACCCAGTACTTC. Its translation: CASSQGTSAGGETQYF.

The J gene is TRBJ2-3, the V gene TRBV24-1; the D gene is possibly TRBD2 (6 bases). V was clipped by 8 bases and J by 1 base, with 9 bases between them. CDR3 length: 13 amino acids. Germline CDR1 reads KGHDR; CDR2 reads SFDVKD. The CDR3 DNA reads as TGTGCCACCAACGGGGGAGGCACAGATACGCAGTATTTT. Translation gives CATNGGGTDTQYF.

V usage is TRBV5-4 and J usage is TRBJ1-2, with D unresolved. Germline V gene lookup returns CDR1 SGHNT and CDR2 YYREEE (reference sequence). V was clipped by 4 bases and J by 4 bases, with 14 bases between them. The CDR3 runs to 14 residues. CDR3 nucleotides: TGTGCCAGCAGCCCCACCCGAGGACTCTATGGCTACACCTTC. It encodes CASSPTRGLYGYTF.

V is TRBV6-4 and J is TRBJ1-1, with TRBD1 identical over 7 bases. Germline assignment: CDR1 MRHNA and CDR2 SNTAGT. V lost 0 bases and J lost 3; bases outside the gene matches: 4. The CDR3 consists of 15 residues. The CDR3 DNA reads as TGTGCCAGCAGTGACTCGGGCAGGGGGTACACTGAAGCTTTCTTT. Protein sequence: CASSDSGRGYTEAFF.